The 17 T cell receptor beta chains below come from one sample, sequenced in a study of neurological immune-mediated disorders. Time point denoted: technical triplicate 3. TCRdb analysed the 5' RACE reads with MiXCR anew, one entry per CDR3 protein. The sample includes about 44,000 distinct CDR3 sequences, approximately 21% of them seen just once. The specimen sequenced was PBMCs. The receptor source for this set is a man in his 60s with HTLV-1-associated myelopathy (HAM/TSP).

The sample holds many counts of this clonotype. The chain links TRBV29-1 to TRBJ1-3; D uncertain. CDR3 length equals 12 residues. The germline gives CDR1 SQVTM, CDR2 ANQGSEA. V gave up 4 bases and J gave up 4 bases, with 8 bases separating them. CDR3 bases: TGCAGCGTTGGGGAGTCAGGAAACACCATATATTTT. This encodes CSVGESGNTIYF.

Ten or more counts support this clonotype. The chain joins TRBV11-3 to TRBJ2-1, with 7 nucleotides matching TRBD2. Germline-derived CDR1 and CDR2 are SGHNT and YENEEA. The trim removed 5 bases at V and 4 bases at J, leaving 11 bases unmatched. The CDR3 runs to 16 residues. As DNA, the CDR3 is TGTGCCAGCAGCCCGGGAGGCTCGCTAGTATACAATGAGCAGTTCTTC. Amino acids: CASSPGGSLVYNEQFF.

The genes are TRBV24-1 and TRBJ2-7; 9 bases map to TRBD1. This CDR3 has 19 residues. V shed 3 bases, J shed 3 bases, and the junction held 17 bases outside the gene matches. Germline CDR1 and CDR2: KGHDR and SFDVKD. CDR3 region: CATSDQGGTGKNGIYEQYF. CDR3 in DNA: TGTGCCACCAGTGATCAGGGCGGGACAGGGAAAAACGGGATCTACGAGCAGTACTTC.

The table lists this clonotype with many counts. V gene TRBV5-5 combines with J gene TRBJ2-2; possible D gene TRBD1, 5 bases. Trimming removed 4 bases from V and 3 bases from J, with 13 bases in between. Germline V gene data show CDR1 as SGHKS and CDR2 as YYEKEE (reference sequence). This CDR3 is built from 15 residues. The CDR3 reads CASSILQVDTGELFF. The CDR3 nucleotides read TGTGCCAGCAGCATCTTACAGGTCGACACCGGGGAGCTGTTTTTT.

This chain joins TRBV29-1 and TRBJ2-2, with D perhaps assigned TRBD1 or TRBD2 (6 bases each). The CDR3 loop spans 17 amino acids. Trimming removed 6 bases at V and 1 base at J, with 21 bases between. The germline CDR1 and CDR2 sequences are SQVTM and ANQGSEA. This chain's CDR3 is CSVAVTWGALNTGELFF. In DNA, the CDR3 is TGCAGCGTCGCTGTCACGTGGGGGGCATTGAACACCGGGGAGCTGTTTTTT.

This clonotype was counted at least ten times. The V and J genes are TRBV7-2 and TRBJ1-2; D is uncertain. The germline gives CDR1 SGHTA, CDR2 FQGNSA. The CDR3 is made up of 14 amino acids. The germline V and J ends were trimmed by 5 bases and 2 bases, with 12 bases remaining between them. For the CDR3, the DNA is TGTGCCAGCAGCCCTAGCGTACAGAACTATGGCTACACCTTC. Translating gives CASSPSVQNYGYTF. Variable domain in full (rest from reference TRBV7-2 and TRBJ1-2): GAGVSQSPSNKVTEKGKDVELRCDPISGHTALYWYRQSLGQGLEFLIYFQGNSAPDKSGLPSDRFSAERTGGSVSTLTIQRTQQEDSAVYLCASSPSVQNYGYTFGSGTRLTVV.

The table lists this clonotype with many counts. The chain carries TRBV9 and TRBJ1-2; 10 bases match TRBD1. CDR3 length: 15 residues. V lost 3 bases to trimming and J lost 5 bases; unmatched junction nucleotides: 7. The germline V gene has CDR1 SGDLS and CDR2 YYNGEE. The CDR3 sequence is CASSANPGQGYGYTF. The CDR3 DNA follows: TGTGCCAGCAGCGCCAATCCGGGACAGGGGTATGGCTACACCTTC.

This clonotype was observed at least ten times. The chain links TRBV16 to TRBJ2-7; D gene uncertain. Per germline, CDR1 KGHSY and CDR2 FQNENV. This CDR3 has 11 amino acids. V was clipped by 5 bases and J by 3 bases, with 5 bases between them. CDR3 sequence (DNA): TGTGCCAGCAGCTACCTCTACGAGCAGTACTTC. As protein: CASSYLYEQYF.

The rearrangement links TRBV6-1 to TRBJ2-1; 7 nucleotides agree with TRBD1. This CDR3 is 14 amino acids long. In germline, CDR1 is MNHNS, CDR2 SASEGT. CDR3 loop: CVNTRQGDWNEQFF. The CDR3 bases are TGTGTCAACACCCGACAGGGAGATTGGAATGAGCAGTTCTTC.

This clonotype was counted ten times or more. J is TRBJ2-5 and V is TRBV4-1; 9 nucleotides align to TRBD2. V shed 1 base and J 4 bases; nucleotides not matched to a gene: 13. The germline V gene encodes CDR1 MGHRA and CDR2 YSYEKL. The CDR3 length is 18 residues. The CDR3 loop reads CASSQGRTALAGGETQYF. The CDR3 DNA reads as TGCGCCAGCAGCCAAGGCAGGACGGCACTAGCGGGTGGAGAGACCCAGTACTTC.

This clonotype has a count of ten or more. This chain uses TRBV5-1 with TRBJ2-5; 9 nucleotides align to TRBD1. CDR3 length equals 22 residues. Per the germline V gene, CDR1 is SGHRS and CDR2 is YFSETQ. J lost 2 bases, V lost 4 bases, and 27 bases had no gene match. The chain's CDR3 is CASSQNKPVDRVRDRVQETQYF. Here the CDR3 DNA reads TGCGCCAGCAGCCAGAACAAACCCGTCGACCGGGTCCGGGACAGGGTACAAGAGACCCAGTACTTC.

About this clonotype itself: The conserved closing phenylalanine or tryptophan is absent in this CDR3, likely reflecting a read error. The DNA is left out, because the CDR3 cannot be placed on it with certainty; the CDR3 is given as TCRdb lists it. This sequence joins TRBV6-5 and TRBJ2-7; the table names TRBD1, a call not compared with the DNA. Germline V gives CDR1 MNHEY, CDR2 SVGAGI. The length of the CDR3 is 13 amino acids, counting both ends. The CDR3 spells CASGPAPSYEPYI.

This clonotype was detected ten times or more. The chain links TRBV20-1 to TRBJ2-7; 11 positions match TRBD2. V gave up 3 bases and J gave up 5 bases; unmatched junction bases: 9. The CDR3 runs to 15 residues. CDR1 is DFQATT and CDR2 is SNEGSKA in the germline V gene (reference sequence). DNA for the CDR3: TGCAGTGCTAGGCCCTTAGCGGGAGGGCCTAACGAGCAGTACTTC. Protein product: CSARPLAGGPNEQYF.

In this sample, this clonotype turned up many times. V usage is TRBV20-1 and J usage is TRBJ2-3, with 11 bases aligning to TRBD2. With V trimmed by 3 bases and J by 2 bases, 4 bases remained unmatched. CDR3 size: 15 residues. CDR1 and CDR2 from the germline V gene are DFQATT and SNEGSKA (reference sequence). CDR3: CSARGTSGLTDTQYF. The CDR3 DNA is TGCAGTGCTAGGGGGACTAGCGGTCTCACAGATACGCAGTATTTT.

At least ten counts were recorded for this clonotype. The genes are TRBV28 and TRBJ2-5, with D unclear. CDR1 is MDHEN, CDR2 SYDVKM, per germline. CDR3 length: 12 amino acids. The V gene lost 4 bases and the J gene lost 4 bases, with 7 bases spanning the gap. The CDR3 DNA sequence: TGTGCCAGCAGTTCCCTTCCAGAGACCCAGTACTTC. This translates into CASSSLPETQYF.

The chain employs TRBV5-1 and TRBJ2-2; D may be TRBD1 or TRBD2 (5 bases each). CDR1 and CDR2 from the germline V gene are SGHRS and YFSETQ. Trimming pared 6 bases from V and 4 bases from J, leaving 10 bases between. There are 13 residues in the CDR3. The CDR3 protein is CASTAGSTGELFF. The CDR3 bases are TGCGCCAGCACGGCAGGGAGCACCGGGGAGCTGTTTTTT.

This clonotype was counted at least ten times. CDR3 amino acids: CASSLGTSGSSYEQYF. The DNA for the CDR3 is TGCGCCAGCAGCTTGGGGACTAGCGGGAGCTCCTACGAGCAGTACTTC. The rearrangement joins TRBV5-1 to TRBJ2-7; 13 positions agree with TRBD2. Trimming removed 0 bases from V and 0 bases from J; junction bases left unmatched: 0. This CDR3 has 16 amino acids. CDR1 and CDR2 from the germline V gene are SGHRS and YFSETQ.